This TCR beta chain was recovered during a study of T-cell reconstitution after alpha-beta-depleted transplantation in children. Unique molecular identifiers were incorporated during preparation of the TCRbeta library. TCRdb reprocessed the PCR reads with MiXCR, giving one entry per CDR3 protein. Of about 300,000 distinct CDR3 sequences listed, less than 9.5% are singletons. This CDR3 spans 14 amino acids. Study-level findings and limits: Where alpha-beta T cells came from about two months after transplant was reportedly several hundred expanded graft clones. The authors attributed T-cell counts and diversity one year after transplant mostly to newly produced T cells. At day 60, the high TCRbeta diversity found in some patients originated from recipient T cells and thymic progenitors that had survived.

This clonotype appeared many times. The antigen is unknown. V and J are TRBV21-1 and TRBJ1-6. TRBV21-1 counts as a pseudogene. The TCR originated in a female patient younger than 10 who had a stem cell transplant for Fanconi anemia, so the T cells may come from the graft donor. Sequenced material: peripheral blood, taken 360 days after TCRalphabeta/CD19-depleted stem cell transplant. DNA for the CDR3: TGTGCCAGCAGCAATAGGCAAGATAATTCACCCCTCCACTTT. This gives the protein CASSNRQDNSPLHF.